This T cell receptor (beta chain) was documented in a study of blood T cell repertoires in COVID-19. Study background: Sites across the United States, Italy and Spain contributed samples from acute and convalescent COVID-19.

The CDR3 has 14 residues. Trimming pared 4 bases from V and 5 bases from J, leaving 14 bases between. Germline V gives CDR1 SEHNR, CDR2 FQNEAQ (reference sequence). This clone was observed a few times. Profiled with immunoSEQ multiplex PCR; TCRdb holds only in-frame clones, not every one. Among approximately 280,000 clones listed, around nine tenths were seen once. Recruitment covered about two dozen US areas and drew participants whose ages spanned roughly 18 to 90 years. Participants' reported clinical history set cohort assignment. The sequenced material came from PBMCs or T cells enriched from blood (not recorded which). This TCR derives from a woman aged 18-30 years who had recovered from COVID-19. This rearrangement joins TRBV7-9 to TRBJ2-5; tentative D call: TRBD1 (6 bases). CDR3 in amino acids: CASSSRTVGETQYF. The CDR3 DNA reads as TGTGCCAGCAGCTCGCGGACAGTTGGGGAGACCCAGTACTTC. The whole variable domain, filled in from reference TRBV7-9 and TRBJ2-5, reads DTGVSQNPRHKITKRGQNVTFRCDPISEHNRLYWYRQTLGQGPEFLTYFQNEAQLEKSRLLSDRFSAERPKGSFSTLEIQRTEQGDSAMYLCASSSRTVGETQYFGPGTRLLVL.